The 14 T cell receptor beta chains below come from one sample, sequenced in a study of T cells in Graves' hyperthyroidism and ophthalmopathy (dated by TCRdb to 2018 to 2020). The library relied on multiplex PCR. The listed sequencing device is Illumina HiSeq 2000. Amplification of TCR beta CDR3 regions was carried out from RNA transcripts. A first-round RT-PCR of the TCR CDR3 used the HTBI primer set with the Qiagen OneStep RT-PCR kit. TCRdb reran the public reads through fastp at Q25 and MiXCR, keeping productive beta chains. Rows with a matching CDR3 protein are joined into one entry that keeps the most common DNA and genes. This sample lists about 480,000 distinct CDR3 sequences; around an eighth were detected once. The ten biggest clones cover 15% to 20% of the sample. Sequenced material: blood. All receptors derive from a woman younger than 30 with Graves' hyperthyroidism.

This clonotype was detected ten times or more. The rearrangement joins TRBV11-2 to TRBJ2-1; D call uncertain. Germline loops: CDR1 SGHAT, CDR2 FQNNGV. Trimming shortened V by 6 bases and J by 5 bases, and 17 bases separated the two germline ends. The CDR3 totals 15 residues. As DNA, the CDR3 is TGTGCCAGCAGGACGGATCGCATGCAGGACAATGAGCAGTTCTTC. This translates into CASRTDRMQDNEQFF.

This chain connects TRBV4-1 to TRBJ2-1; TRBD2 might be the D (5 bases). CDR1 and CDR2 (germline): MGHRA, YSYEKL. V dropped 6 bases and J dropped 9 bases, with 15 bases sitting between them. This CDR3 is 13 amino acids long. Here the CDR3 DNA reads TGCGCCAGCAGTTACGAAAAAGGGAGTGAGCAGTTCTTC. It codes for CASSYEKGSEQFF.

In its sample, this clonotype was seen many times. The chain is built from TRBV10-2 and TRBJ2-7; 8 bases map to TRBD1. This CDR3 contains 14 residues. Germline V CDR1 and CDR2: WSHSY, SAAADI. J was trimmed by 4 bases and V by 7 bases; bases with no gene match: 9. The CDR3 region is CASKDGQGLYEQYV. The CDR3 nucleotides read TGCGCCAGCAAGGACGGACAGGGACTTTACGAGCAGTACGTC.

This clonotype appeared many times. The genes are TRBV30 and TRBJ1-6, with TRBD1 as a possible D gene (5 bases). In germline, CDR1 is GTSNPN, CDR2 SVGIG (reference sequence). The CDR3 is 13 residues long. The germline V and J ends were trimmed by 5 bases and 5 bases, with 10 bases remaining between them. Here the CDR3 reads CAWEGGDNSPLHF. CDR3 nucleotide sequence: TGTGCCTGGGAGGGAGGGGATAATTCACCCCTCCACTTT.

J is TRBJ2-3 and V is TRBV7-2; 8 nucleotides match TRBD1. V lost 4 bases and J lost 4; bases outside the gene matches: 4. The CDR3 covers 14 residues. CDR1 SGHTA and CDR2 FQGNSA come from the germline V gene. The chain's CDR3 is CASSWGQAADTQYF. The CDR3 bases are TGTGCCAGCAGCTGGGGACAGGCCGCAGATACGCAGTATTTT.

There are many counts of this clonotype. The chain carries TRBV6-2 or TRBV6-3 and TRBJ2-1; D unresolved. The CDR3 covers 15 residues. Trimming removed 0 bases from V and 6 bases from J, with 12 bases in between. Germline assignment: CDR1 MNHEY and CDR2 SVGEGT. The CDR3 DNA follows: TGTGCCAGCAGTTACTCAGGGTCGGGTTTCAATGAGCAGTTCTTC. Residues: CASSYSGSGFNEQFF.

This clonotype was seen repeatedly, ten times or more. The rearrangement joins TRBV10-3 to TRBJ2-5; D not resolved. The CDR3 sequence is 14 residues long. Germline V gene sequence: CDR1 ENHRY, CDR2 SYGVKD. Trimming took 5 bases from V and 5 from J, leaving 15 bases between them. Here the CDR3 reads CAISLRADEETQYF. Written as DNA, the CDR3 is TGTGCCATCAGTCTAAGGGCAGACGAGGAGACCCAGTACTTC.

This clonotype was counted once. This chain joins TRBV9 and TRBJ2-2; D might be TRBD1 or TRBD2, each matching 5 bases. Trimming removed 0 bases at V and 5 bases at J, with 17 bases between. CDR1 SGDLS and CDR2 YYNGEE come from the germline V gene. The CDR3 sequence is 17 residues long. DNA for the CDR3: TGTGCCAGCAGCGTAGCAGTAGGGGACGGACCAACCGGGGAGCTGTTTTTT. Its translation: CASSVAVGDGPTGELFF.

This clonotype was counted ten times or more. The chain carries TRBV6-1 and TRBJ2-7; 12 positions match TRBD2. CDR3 length: 15 residues. The V segment lost 6 bases and the J segment 5 bases; nucleotides outside the gene matches: 8. Germline V CDR1 and CDR2: MNHNS, SASEGT. CDR3 coding DNA: TGTGCCAGCAGAGTGCTAGCGGGAGGGCCAAACGAGCAGTACGTC. This encodes CASRVLAGGPNEQYV.

This clonotype was seen repeatedly, ten times or more. The rearrangement uses TRBV9 and TRBJ1-1; 9 bases fit TRBD1. The junction had 8 bases not matched to a gene; V was cut back by 5 bases and J by 0 bases. The CDR3 totals 16 residues. Per the germline V gene, CDR1 is SGDLS and CDR2 is YYNGEE. The CDR3 region has the DNA TGTGCCAGCAGTTCCGGGACAGGGAGTATGAACACTGAAGCTTTCTTT. It encodes CASSSGTGSMNTEAFF. The entire variable domain, with the rest obtained from reference TRBV9 and TRBJ1-1, is as follows: DSGVTQTPKHLITATGQRVTLRCSPRSGDLSVYWYQQSLDQGLQFLIQYYNGEERAKGNILERFSAQQFPDLHSELNLSSLELGDSALYFCASSSGTGSMNTEAFFGQGTRLTVV.

This clonotype has a count of ten or more. This chain connects TRBV29-1 to TRBJ1-1, with a weak D call TRBD1 (5 bases). CDR1 and CDR2 from the germline V gene are SQVTM and ANQGSEA. The CDR3 is 12 residues long. The V end was cut by 7 bases, the J end by 1 base, with 10 bases between. CDR3 sequence reads: CSASTGNTEAFF. For the CDR3, the DNA is TGCAGCGCTTCAACAGGGAACACTGAAGCTTTCTTT.

This clonotype was detected ten times or more. The J gene is TRBJ2-5, the V gene TRBV10-3; 13 bases match TRBD2. Germline V gives CDR1 ENHRY, CDR2 SYGVKD. CDR3 length: 15 amino acids. The J segment lost 1 base and the V segment lost 10 bases, leaving 6 bases of the junction unmatched. The CDR3 DNA sequence: TGTGCCACCCAAGGGACTAGCGGGGCCCAAGAGACCCAGTACTTC. Protein product: CATQGTSGAQETQYF.

This clonotype was picked up one time. The rearrangement joins TRBV7-9 to TRBJ1-5; maybe TRBD1 (6 bases). The CDR3 has 15 residues. Germline CDR1 SEHNR, CDR2 FQNEAQ (reference sequence). V dropped 4 bases and J dropped 2 bases, with 12 bases sitting between them. Written as DNA, the CDR3 is TGTGCCAGCAGCTCCGGGACATCTGGCAATCAGCCCCAGCATTTT. Translation gives CASSSGTSGNQPQHF.

The rearrangement links TRBV6-1 to TRBJ2-1; D gene uncertain. The CDR3 totals 15 residues. Germline CDR1 reads MNHNS; CDR2 reads SASEGT. Trimming stripped 5 bases from V and 1 base from J, with 12 bases between. CDR3: CASSSGAVSYNEQFF. The CDR3 bases are TGTGCCAGCAGTTCAGGCGCGGTTTCCTACAATGAGCAGTTCTTC.